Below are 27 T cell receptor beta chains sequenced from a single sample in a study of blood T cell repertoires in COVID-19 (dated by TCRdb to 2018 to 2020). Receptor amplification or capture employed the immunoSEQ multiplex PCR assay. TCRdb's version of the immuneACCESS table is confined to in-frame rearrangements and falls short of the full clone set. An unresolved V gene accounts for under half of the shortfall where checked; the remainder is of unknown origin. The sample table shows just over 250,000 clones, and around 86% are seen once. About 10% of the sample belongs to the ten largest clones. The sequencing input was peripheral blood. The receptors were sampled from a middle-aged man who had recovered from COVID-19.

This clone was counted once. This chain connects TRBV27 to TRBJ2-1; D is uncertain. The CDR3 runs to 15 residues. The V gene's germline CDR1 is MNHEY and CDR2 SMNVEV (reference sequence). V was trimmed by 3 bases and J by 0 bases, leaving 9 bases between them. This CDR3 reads CASSFLGYSYNEQFF. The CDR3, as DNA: TGTGCCAGCAGTTTCCTAGGATACTCCTACAATGAGCAGTTCTTC.

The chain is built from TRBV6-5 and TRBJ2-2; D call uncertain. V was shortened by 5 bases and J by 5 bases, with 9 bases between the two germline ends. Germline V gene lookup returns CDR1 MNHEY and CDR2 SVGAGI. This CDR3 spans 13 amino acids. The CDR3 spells CASSRPETGELFF. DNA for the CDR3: TGTGCCAGCAGTCGCCCCGAGACCGGGGAGCTGTTTTTT.

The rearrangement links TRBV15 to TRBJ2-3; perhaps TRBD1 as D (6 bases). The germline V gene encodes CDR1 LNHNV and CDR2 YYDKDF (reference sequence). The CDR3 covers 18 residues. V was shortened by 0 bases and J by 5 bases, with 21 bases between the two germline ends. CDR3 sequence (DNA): TGTGCCACCAGCAGAGATAGGATACGGGCAGGGGTAGAAGATACGCAGTATTTT. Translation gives CATSRDRIRAGVEDTQYF.

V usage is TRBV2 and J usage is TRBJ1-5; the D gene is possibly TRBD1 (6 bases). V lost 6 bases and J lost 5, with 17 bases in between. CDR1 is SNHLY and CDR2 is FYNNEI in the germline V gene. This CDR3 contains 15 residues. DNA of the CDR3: TGTGCCAGCAGAAAAGAGGCGGCAGGGGATCAGCCCCAGCATTTT. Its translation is CASRKEAAGDQPQHF.

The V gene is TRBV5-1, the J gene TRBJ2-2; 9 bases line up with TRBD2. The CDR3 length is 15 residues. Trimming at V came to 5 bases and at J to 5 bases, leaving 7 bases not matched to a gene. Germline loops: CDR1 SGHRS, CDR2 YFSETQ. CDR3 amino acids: CASRSLAGSTGELFF. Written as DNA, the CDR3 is TGCGCCAGCAGGTCCCTAGCGGGATCGACCGGGGAGCTGTTTTTT. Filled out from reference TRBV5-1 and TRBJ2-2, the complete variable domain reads KAGVTQTPRYLIKTRGQQVTLSCSPISGHRSVSWYQQTPGQGLQFLFEYFSETQRNKGNFPGRFSGRQFSNSRSEMNVSTLELGDSALYLCASRSLAGSTGELFFGEGSRLTVL.

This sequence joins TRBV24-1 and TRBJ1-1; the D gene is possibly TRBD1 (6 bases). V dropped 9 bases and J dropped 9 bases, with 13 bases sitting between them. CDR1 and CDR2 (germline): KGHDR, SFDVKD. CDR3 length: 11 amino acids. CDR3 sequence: CATGNRDKAFF. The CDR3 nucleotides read TGTGCCACCGGTAACAGGGACAAAGCTTTCTTT.

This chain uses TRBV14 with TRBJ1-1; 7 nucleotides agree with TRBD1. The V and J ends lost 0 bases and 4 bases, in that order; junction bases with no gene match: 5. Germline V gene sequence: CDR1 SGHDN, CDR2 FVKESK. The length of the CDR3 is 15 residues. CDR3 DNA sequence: TGTGCCAGCAGCCAAGATCTGCCAGGGGGCACTGAAGCTTTCTTT. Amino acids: CASSQDLPGGTEAFF.

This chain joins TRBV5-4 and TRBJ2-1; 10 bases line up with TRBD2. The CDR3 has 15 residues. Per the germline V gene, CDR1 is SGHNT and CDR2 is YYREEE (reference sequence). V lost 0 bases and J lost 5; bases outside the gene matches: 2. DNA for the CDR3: TGTGCCAGCAGCTTGGGACTAGCGGGTAACAATGAGCAGTTCTTC. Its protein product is CASSLGLAGNNEQFF.

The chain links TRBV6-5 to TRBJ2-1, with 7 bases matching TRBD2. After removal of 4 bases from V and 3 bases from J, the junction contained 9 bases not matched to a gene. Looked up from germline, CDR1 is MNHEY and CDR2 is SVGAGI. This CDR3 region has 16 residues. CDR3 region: CASSSSSSGDYNEQFF. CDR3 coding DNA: TGTGCCAGCAGTTCCAGTTCTAGCGGAGACTACAATGAGCAGTTCTTC.

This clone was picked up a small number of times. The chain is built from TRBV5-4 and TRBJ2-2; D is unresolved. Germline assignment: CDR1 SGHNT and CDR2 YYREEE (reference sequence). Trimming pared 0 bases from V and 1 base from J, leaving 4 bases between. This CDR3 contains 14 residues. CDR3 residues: CASSLAGNTGELFF. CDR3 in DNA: TGTGCCAGCAGCTTGGCGGGGAACACCGGGGAGCTGTTTTTT.

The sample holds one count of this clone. The CDR3 loop reads CASSDRRTIHPEQFF. CDR3 nucleotide sequence: TGTGCCAGCAGCGACCGGAGGACTATACACCCGGAGCAGTTCTTC. The chain couples TRBV7-9 to TRBJ2-1; tentatively, D is TRBD2 (6 bases). V was clipped by 5 bases and J by 10 bases, with 21 bases between them. The CDR3 extends over 15 amino acids. Germline CDR1 and CDR2: SEHNR and FQNEAQ (reference sequence).

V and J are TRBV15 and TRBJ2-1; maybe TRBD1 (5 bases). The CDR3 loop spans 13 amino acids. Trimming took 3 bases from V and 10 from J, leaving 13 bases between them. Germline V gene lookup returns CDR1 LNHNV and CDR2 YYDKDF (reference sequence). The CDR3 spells CATSRATAGEQFF. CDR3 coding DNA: TGTGCCACCAGCAGGGCGACAGCAGGAGAGCAGTTCTTC.

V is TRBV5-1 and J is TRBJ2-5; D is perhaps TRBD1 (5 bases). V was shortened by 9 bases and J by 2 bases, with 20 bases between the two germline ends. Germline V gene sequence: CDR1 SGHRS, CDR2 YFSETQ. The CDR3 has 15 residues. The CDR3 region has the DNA TGCGCCACCTCAAGCACAGGCGAGAGGCAAGAGACCCAGTACTTC. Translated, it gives CATSSTGERQETQYF.

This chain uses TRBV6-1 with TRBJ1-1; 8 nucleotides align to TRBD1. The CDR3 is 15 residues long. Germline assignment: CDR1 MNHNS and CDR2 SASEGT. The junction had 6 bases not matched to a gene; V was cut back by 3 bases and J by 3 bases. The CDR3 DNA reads TGTGCCAGCAGTGATCGGACAGGGCCTGACACTGAAGCTTTCTTT. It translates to CASSDRTGPDTEAFF.

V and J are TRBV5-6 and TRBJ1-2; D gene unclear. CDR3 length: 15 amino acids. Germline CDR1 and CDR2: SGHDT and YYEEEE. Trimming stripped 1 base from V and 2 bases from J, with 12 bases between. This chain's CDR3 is CASSLYATTNYGYTF. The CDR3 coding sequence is TGTGCCAGCAGCTTGTATGCGACTACAAACTATGGCTACACCTTC. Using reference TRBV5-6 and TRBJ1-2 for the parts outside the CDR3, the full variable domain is DAGVTQSPTHLIKTRGQQVTLRCSPKSGHDTVSWYQQALGQGPQFIFQYYEEEERQRGNFPDRFSGHQFPNYSSELNVNALLLGDSALYLCASSLYATTNYGYTFGSGTRLTVV.

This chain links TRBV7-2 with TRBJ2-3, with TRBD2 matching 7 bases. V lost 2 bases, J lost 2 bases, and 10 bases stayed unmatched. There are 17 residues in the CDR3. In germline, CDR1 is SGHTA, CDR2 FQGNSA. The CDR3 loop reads CASSLTRGGGFTDTQYF. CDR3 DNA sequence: TGTGCCAGCAGCTTAACCCGTGGGGGAGGGTTCACAGATACGCAGTATTTT.

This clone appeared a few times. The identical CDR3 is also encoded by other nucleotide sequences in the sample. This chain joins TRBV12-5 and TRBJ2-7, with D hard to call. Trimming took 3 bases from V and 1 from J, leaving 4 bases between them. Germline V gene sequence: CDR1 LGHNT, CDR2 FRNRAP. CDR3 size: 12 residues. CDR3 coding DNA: TGTGCTAGTGGTTTTTCTTCCTACGAGCAGTACTTC. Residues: CASGFSSYEQYF.

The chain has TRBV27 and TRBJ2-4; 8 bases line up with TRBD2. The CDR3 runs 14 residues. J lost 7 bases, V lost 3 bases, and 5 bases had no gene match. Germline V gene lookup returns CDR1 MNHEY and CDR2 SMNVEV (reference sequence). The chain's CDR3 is CASSFNGGGNIQYF. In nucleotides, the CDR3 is TGTGCCAGCAGTTTTAACGGGGGGGGGAACATTCAGTACTTC.

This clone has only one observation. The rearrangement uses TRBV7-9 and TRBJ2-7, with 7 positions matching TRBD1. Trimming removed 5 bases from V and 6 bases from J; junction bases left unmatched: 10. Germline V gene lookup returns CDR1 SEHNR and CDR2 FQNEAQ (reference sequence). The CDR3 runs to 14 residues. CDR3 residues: CASSLTGAPIEQYF. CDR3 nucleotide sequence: TGTGCCAGCAGCCTTACAGGGGCCCCAATCGAGCAGTACTTC. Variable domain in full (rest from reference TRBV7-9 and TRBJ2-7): DTGVSQNPRHKITKRGQNVTFRCDPISEHNRLYWYRQTLGQGPEFLTYFQNEAQLEKSRLLSDRFSAERPKGSFSTLEIQRTEQGDSAMYLCASSLTGAPIEQYFGPGTRLTVT.

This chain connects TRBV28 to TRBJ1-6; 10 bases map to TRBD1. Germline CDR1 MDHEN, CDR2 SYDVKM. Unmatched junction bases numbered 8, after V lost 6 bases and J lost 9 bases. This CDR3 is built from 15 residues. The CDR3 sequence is CASRPHRTGGSPLHF. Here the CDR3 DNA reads TGTGCCAGCAGGCCGCACAGGACAGGGGGTTCACCCCTCCACTTT.

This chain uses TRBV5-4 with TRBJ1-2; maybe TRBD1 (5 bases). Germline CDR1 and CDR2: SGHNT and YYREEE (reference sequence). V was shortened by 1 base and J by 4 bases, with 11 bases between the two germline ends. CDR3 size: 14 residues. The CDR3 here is CASSLRGRSYGYTF. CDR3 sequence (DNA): TGTGCCAGCAGCTTGAGGGGCCGAAGCTATGGCTACACCTTC.

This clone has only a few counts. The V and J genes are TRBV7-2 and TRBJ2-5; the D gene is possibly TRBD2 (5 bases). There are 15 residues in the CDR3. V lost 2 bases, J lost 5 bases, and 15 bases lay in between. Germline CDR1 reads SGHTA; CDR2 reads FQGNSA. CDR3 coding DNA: TGTGCCAGCAGCTTAAGCGATTCGGGGTGGGAGACCCAGTACTTC. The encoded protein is CASSLSDSGWETQYF.

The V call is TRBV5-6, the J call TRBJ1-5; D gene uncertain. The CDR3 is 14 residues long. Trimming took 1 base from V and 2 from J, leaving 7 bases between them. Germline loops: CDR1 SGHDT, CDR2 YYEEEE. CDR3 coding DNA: TGTGCCAGCAGCTTGTGGCCAGGCAATCAGCCCCAGCATTTT. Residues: CASSLWPGNQPQHF.

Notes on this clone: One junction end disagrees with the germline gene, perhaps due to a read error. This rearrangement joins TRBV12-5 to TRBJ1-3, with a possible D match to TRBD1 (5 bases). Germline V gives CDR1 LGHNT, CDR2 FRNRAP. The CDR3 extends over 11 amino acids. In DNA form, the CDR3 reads TGTGCTAGTGGACCGACAGAATCGGTGGATTTT. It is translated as CASGPTESVDF.

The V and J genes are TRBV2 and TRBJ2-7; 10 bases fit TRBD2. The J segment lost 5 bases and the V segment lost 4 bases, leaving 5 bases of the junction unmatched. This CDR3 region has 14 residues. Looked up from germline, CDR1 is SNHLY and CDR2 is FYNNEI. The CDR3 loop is CASSAASGSHEQYF. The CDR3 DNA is TGTGCCAGCAGTGCGGCTAGCGGGAGCCACGAGCAGTACTTC.

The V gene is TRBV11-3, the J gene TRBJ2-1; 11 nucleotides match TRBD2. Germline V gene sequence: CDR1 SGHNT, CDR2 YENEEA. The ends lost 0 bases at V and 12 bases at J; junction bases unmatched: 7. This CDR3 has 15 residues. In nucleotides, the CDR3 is TGTGCCAGCAGCTTAGAGAGTAGCGGGGGGGAGACGCAGTTCTTC. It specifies CASSLESSGGETQFF.

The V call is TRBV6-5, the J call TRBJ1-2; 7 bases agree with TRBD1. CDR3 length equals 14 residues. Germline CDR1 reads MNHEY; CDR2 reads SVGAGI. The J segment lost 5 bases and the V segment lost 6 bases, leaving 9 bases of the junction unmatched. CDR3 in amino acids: CASSSQGTAYGYTF. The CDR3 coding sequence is TGTGCCAGCAGCTCCCAGGGGACAGCATATGGCTACACCTTC.